This passage covers 19 T cell receptor beta chains from one sample sequenced in a study of immune characterization of retroperitoneal liposarcoma. TCRdb analysed the PCR reads with MiXCR anew, one entry per CDR3 protein. The sample carries about 2,600 distinct CDR3 sequences, approximately 50% recorded once. Sequenced input: tumor tissue. These receptors came from a female donor with retroperitoneal liposarcoma.

The chain uses TRBV12-3 or TRBV12-4 and TRBJ2-7; TRBD2 might be the D (6 bases). The CDR3 has 14 amino acids. Trimming took off 3 bases at V and 0 bases at J, with 9 bases between the two ends. The CDR3 spells CASSFGTGSYEQYF. The DNA of the CDR3 is TGTGCCAGCAGTTTCGGGACTGGCTCCTACGAGCAGTACTTC.

The chain carries TRBV11-3 and TRBJ2-7, with D possibly being TRBD1 (7 bases). The length of the CDR3 is 12 residues. Trimming pared 5 bases from V and 7 bases from J, leaving 12 bases between. CDR1 SGHNT and CDR2 YENEEA come from the germline V gene. The CDR3 sequence is CASSPTGREQYF. In DNA, the CDR3 is TGTGCCAGCAGCCCGACAGGGAGGGAGCAGTACTTC.

V and J are TRBV6-1 and TRBJ2-1; 14 bases map to TRBD2. V lost 6 bases, J lost 7 bases, and 5 bases stayed unmatched. The CDR3 consists of 15 residues. CDR1 is MNHNS and CDR2 is SASEGT in the germline V gene. The CDR3 loop reads CASRGLAGELNEQFF. The CDR3 nucleotides are TGTGCCAGCAGGGGACTAGCGGGAGAATTGAATGAGCAGTTCTTC.

This chain uses TRBV11-2 with TRBJ2-4; D is uncertain. The V and J ends lost 1 base and 4 bases respectively, with 11 bases between them. Germline V gene sequence: CDR1 SGHAT, CDR2 FQNNGV. This CDR3 is 15 amino acids long. The CDR3 bases are TGTGCCAGCAGCTTAGGCTACGGTCAGAAAAACATTCAGTACTTC. Amino acids: CASSLGYGQKNIQYF.

This clonotype was picked up a small number of times. The V call is TRBV11-2, the J call TRBJ2-3, with D perhaps TRBD1 (8 bases). The CDR3 has 18 residues. V was trimmed by 2 bases and J by 3 bases, leaving 21 bases between them. In germline, CDR1 is SGHAT, CDR2 FQNNGV. This CDR3 is CASSLLGQGVAGTDTQYF. The CDR3 DNA is TGTGCCAGCAGCTTACTTGGACAGGGAGTAGCGGGTACAGATACGCAGTATTTT.

The CDR3 is CASSLGLAGEETQFF. In DNA, the CDR3 is TGTGCCAGCAGCTTAGGGCTAGCGGGAGAAGAGACCCAGTTCTTC. The J gene is TRBJ2-1, the V gene TRBV11-1; 10 nucleotides align to TRBD2. CDR1 is SGHAT and CDR2 is FQDESV in the germline V gene (reference sequence). With V trimmed by 1 base and J by 13 bases, 10 bases remained unmatched. This CDR3 region has 15 residues.

The rearrangement uses TRBV10-3 and TRBJ2-2; TRBD1 aligns across 9 bases. V was pared by 6 bases and J by 6 bases, with 2 bases of the junction left unmatched. This CDR3 has 13 residues. Germline CDR1 and CDR2: ENHRY and SYGVKD. CDR3 sequence (DNA): TGTGCCATCAGCCGACAGGGGGCCGGGGAGCTGTTTTTT. Amino acid sequence: CAISRQGAGELFF.

As to this clonotype: A read error may account for a junction end that differs from germline. The V and J genes are TRBV5-3 and TRBJ2-3, with D tentatively TRBD2 (6 bases). TRBV5-3 belongs to the ORF category, with a function that is uncertain. The CDR3 runs 14 residues. CDR3 protein: CASSLPSGTDTQYF. The CDR3 DNA follows: TGTGCCAGCAGCTTGCCTAGCGGCACAGATACGCAGTATTTT.

This clonotype was picked up a small number of times. The rearrangement joins TRBV6-1 to TRBJ2-1; 11 bases fit TRBD2. With V trimmed by 11 bases and J by 3 bases, 3 bases remained unmatched. CDR1 and CDR2 (germline): MNHNS, SASEGT. This CDR3 contains 13 residues. The CDR3 sequence: CACLAGGYNEQFF. Here the CDR3 DNA reads TGTGCCTGCCTAGCGGGAGGCTACAATGAGCAGTTCTTC.

Regarding this clonotype: A much larger clone lies one base from this, so it may be a read error. The missing conserved phenylalanine or tryptophan at the end of this CDR3 makes a read error likely. The J gene is TRBJ2-1, the V gene TRBV6-1; no definite D call. This CDR3 region has 17 residues. The germline V gene encodes CDR1 MNHNS and CDR2 SASEGT. Trimming removed 0 bases at V and 8 bases at J, with 20 bases between. The CDR3 here is CASSEAGSRDLGDEQFL. DNA for the CDR3: TGTGCCAGCAGTGAAGCCGGTAGCAGAGACCTGGGCGATGAGCAGTTCTTA.

The genes are TRBV7-2 and TRBJ2-3; D possibly corresponds to TRBD2 (5 bases). Germline-derived CDR1 and CDR2 are SGHTA and FQGNSA. The CDR3 contains 15 residues. V lost 2 bases, J lost 4 bases, and 13 bases lay in between. DNA for the CDR3: TGTGCCAGCAGCTTACTAGCTTCCACCGCAGATACGCAGTATTTT. This gives the protein CASSLLASTADTQYF.

Only a few counts were recorded for this clonotype. The genes are TRBV6-1 and TRBJ2-1, with no clear D. V gave up 0 bases and J gave up 2 bases, with 8 bases separating them. Germline values: CDR1 MNHNS, CDR2 SASEGT. CDR3 length: 15 residues. The CDR3 region is CASSEAQEPYNEQFF. For the CDR3, the DNA is TGTGCCAGCAGTGAAGCCCAGGAACCCTACAATGAGCAGTTCTTC.

This clonotype showed up just a few times. The chain carries TRBV12-3 or TRBV12-4 and TRBJ2-1, with TRBD1 identical over 7 bases. Trimming cost V 7 bases and J 10 bases; bases outside gene matches: 13. The CDR3 totals 14 residues. The CDR3 loop reads CASTPSTGIYEQFF. CDR3 DNA sequence: TGTGCCAGCACCCCTTCGACAGGGATTTACGAGCAGTTCTTC.

The chain employs TRBV6-5 and TRBJ2-1; 7 positions match TRBD2. V shed 2 bases, J shed 10 bases, and the junction held 11 bases outside the gene matches. This CDR3 spans 15 amino acids. The germline V gene has CDR1 MNHEY and CDR2 SVGAGI. CDR3 nucleotides: TGTGCCAGCAGTTACCGACGGGGAGGGAGCTACGAGCAGTTCTTC. The encoded protein is CASSYRRGGSYEQFF.

The chain is built from TRBV6-1 and TRBJ1-5; TRBD1 might be the D (5 bases). Germline V lookup: CDR1 MNHNS, CDR2 SASEGT. The V end was cut by 4 bases, the J end by 2 bases, with 15 bases between. This CDR3 has 16 residues. CDR3 in DNA: TGTGCCAGCAGTGGCCGTGAGGGGCTAGGCAATCAGCCCCAGCATTTT. Encoded protein: CASSGREGLGNQPQHF.

By proportion, this clonotype is medium-sized. The chain recombines TRBV10-3 with TRBJ2-7; TRBD2 matches 9 bases. CDR1 and CDR2 from the germline V gene are ENHRY and SYGVKD. Trimming at V came to 6 bases and at J to 5 bases, leaving 14 bases not matched to a gene. The CDR3 sequence is 16 residues long. DNA for the CDR3: TGTGCCATCAGAGTAGCGGGAGAGGCCCAGCGCCACGAGCAGTACTTC. Protein: CAIRVAGEAQRHEQYF.

This clonotype has more than one count but fewer than ten. The rearrangement joins TRBV6-1 to TRBJ2-1; D unresolved. Trimming pared 6 bases from V and 8 bases from J, leaving 14 bases between. Germline-derived CDR1 and CDR2 are MNHNS and SASEGT. The CDR3 sequence is 13 residues long. DNA for the CDR3: TGTGCCAGCAGAACACTCGGGCGGTATGAGCAGTTCTTC. Its translation is CASRTLGRYEQFF.

The rearrangement joins TRBV4-3 to TRBJ2-1; D call uncertain. The J call may not be correct, given that the DNA end is closer to TRBJ2-5. CDR1 and CDR2 (germline): LGHNA, YSLEER. This CDR3 has 13 amino acids. CDR3 nucleotides: TGCGCCAGCAGCCTTGGAACCCAAGAGACCCAGTACTTC. As protein: CASSLGTQETQYF.

This chain uses TRBV5-3 with TRBJ2-1; tentative D call: TRBD2 (8 bases). TRBV5-3 is filed as an ORF, its function uncertain. The CDR3 runs 19 residues. Deletions cut 8 bases from V and 8 bases from J, with 35 bases between. The CDR3 loop reads CASSDDRARPSGSGYEQFF. In nucleotides, the CDR3 is TGTGCCAGCAGCGATGACAGGGCGCGCCCGAGCGGGAGTGGATATGAGCAGTTCTTC.